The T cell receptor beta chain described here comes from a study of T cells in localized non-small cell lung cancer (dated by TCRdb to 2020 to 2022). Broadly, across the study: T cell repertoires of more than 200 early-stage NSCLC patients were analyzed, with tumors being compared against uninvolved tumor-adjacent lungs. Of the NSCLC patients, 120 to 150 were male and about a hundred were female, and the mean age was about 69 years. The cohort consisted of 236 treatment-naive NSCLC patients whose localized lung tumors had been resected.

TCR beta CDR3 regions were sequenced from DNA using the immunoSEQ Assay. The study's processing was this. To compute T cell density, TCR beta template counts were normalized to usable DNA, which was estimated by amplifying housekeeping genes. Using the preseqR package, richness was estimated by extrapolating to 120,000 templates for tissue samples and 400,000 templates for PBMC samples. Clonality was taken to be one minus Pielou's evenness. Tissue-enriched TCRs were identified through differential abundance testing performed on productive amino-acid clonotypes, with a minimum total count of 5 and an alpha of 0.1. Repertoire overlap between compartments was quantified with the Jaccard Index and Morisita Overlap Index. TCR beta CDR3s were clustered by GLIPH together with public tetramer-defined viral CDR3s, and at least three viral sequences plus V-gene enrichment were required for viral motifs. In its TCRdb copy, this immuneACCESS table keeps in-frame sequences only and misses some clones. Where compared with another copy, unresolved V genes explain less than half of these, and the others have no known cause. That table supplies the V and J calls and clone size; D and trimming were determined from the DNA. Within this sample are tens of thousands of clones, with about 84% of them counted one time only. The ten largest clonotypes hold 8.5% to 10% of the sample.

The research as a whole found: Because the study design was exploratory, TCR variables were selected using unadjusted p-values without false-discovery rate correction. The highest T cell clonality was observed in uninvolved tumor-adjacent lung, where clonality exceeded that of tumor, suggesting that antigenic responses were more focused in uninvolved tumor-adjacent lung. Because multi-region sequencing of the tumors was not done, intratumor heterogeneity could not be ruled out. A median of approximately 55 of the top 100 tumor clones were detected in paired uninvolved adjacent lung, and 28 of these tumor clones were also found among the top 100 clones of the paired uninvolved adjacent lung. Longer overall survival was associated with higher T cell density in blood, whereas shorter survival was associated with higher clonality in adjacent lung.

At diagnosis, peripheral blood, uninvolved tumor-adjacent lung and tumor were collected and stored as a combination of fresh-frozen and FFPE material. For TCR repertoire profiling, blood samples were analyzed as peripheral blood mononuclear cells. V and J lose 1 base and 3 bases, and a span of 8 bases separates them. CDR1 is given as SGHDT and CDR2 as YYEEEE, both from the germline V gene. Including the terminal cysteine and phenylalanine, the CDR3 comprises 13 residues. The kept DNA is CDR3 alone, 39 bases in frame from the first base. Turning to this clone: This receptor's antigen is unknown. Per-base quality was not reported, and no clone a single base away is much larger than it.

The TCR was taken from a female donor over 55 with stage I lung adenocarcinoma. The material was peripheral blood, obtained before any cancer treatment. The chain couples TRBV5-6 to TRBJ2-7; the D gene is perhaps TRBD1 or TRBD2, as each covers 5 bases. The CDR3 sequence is CASSLWGNYEQYF. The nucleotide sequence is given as TGTGCCAGCAGCTTGTGGGGGAACTACGAGCAGTACTTC.